This T cell receptor beta chain was sequenced in a study of T-cell reconstitution after alpha-beta-depleted transplantation in children. V lost 0 bases and J lost 0, with 4 bases in between. Germline V lookup: CDR1 SEHNR, CDR2 FQNEAQ (reference sequence). The CDR3 runs to 14 residues. The table lists this clonotype with many counts. Its antigen is unidentified. The study, taken as a whole, reports: Once a year had passed after transplant, T-cell counts and diversity came mostly from newly produced T cells. At around two months after transplant, the alpha-beta T cells were reportedly derived from several hundred expanded clones that came from non-depleted graft cells. Some patients' high day-60 TCRbeta diversity was attributed to recipient cells surviving conditioning.

Library preparation (for TCRbeta) was performed with unique molecular identifiers. TCRdb fed the PCR reads into MiXCR, producing one record per CDR3 protein. The sample includes roughly 300,000 distinct CDR3 sequences, roughly 12% of them seen just once. The chain uses TRBV7-9 and TRBJ2-3; D remains unclear. Specimen: peripheral blood, collected 180 days after TCRalphabeta/CD19-depleted stem cell transplant. The TCR comes from a male patient between 2 and 15 years old who had a stem cell transplant for chronic granulomatous disease, so the T cells may come from the graft donor. CDR3 nucleotides: TGTGCCAGCAGCTTAGCGCTCAGCACAGATACGCAGTATTTT. Encoded protein: CASSLALSTDTQYF.